The rows below give T cell receptor beta chains drawn from one sample of a study of CD8 T cells in Susac syndrome. MiXCR was run by TCRdb on the immunoSEQ multiplex PCR reads, yielding one entry per CDR3 protein. The data hold 100,000 to 150,000 distinct CDR3 sequences, with around 80% observed a single time. Sequences were obtained from CD8+ T cells from PBMCs. The origin of the receptors is a human donor with multiple sclerosis. CDR3s include the opening cysteine and the closing phenylalanine or tryptophan. Each record gives: D gene, V gene, clone size, J gene, CDR3 length, CDR3 protein, CDR3 DNA. D genes are given only for firm matches. Where a row states a size, it is once, few, many or the class of an expanded clone; other rows omit it.

-,TRBV6-1,-,TRBJ1-2,12,CALGGEIYGYTF,TGTGCCTTGGGGGGGGAGATCTATGGCTACACCTTC
-,TRBV5-8,-,TRBJ2-7,14,CASSLSDSSYEQYF,TGTGCCAGCAGCTTATCTGACAGTTCCTACGAGCAGTACTTC
-,TRBV6-1,few,TRBJ2-5,11,CASWGGETQYF,TGTGCCAGCTGGGGTGGAGAGACCCAGTACTTC
TRBD2,TRBV14,-,TRBJ2-2,17,CASSQDGTSASIGELFF,TGTGCCAGCAGCCAAGATGGGACTAGCGCCTCCATCGGGGAGCTGTTTTTT
TRBD2,TRBV6-1,-,TRBJ2-1,15,CASSDSGRAHNEQFF,TGTGCCAGCAGTGATAGCGGGAGGGCTCACAATGAGCAGTTCTTC
TRBD1,TRBV20-1,-,TRBJ1-5,15,CSAESWTGDHQPQHF,TGCAGTGCTGAGAGCTGGACAGGGGACCATCAGCCCCAGCATTTT
-,TRBV30,once,TRBJ2-7,14,CAWTPPSLSIEQYF,TGTGCCTGGACCCCCCCTAGCCTGTCTATAGAGCAGTACTTC
-,TRBV4-3,once,TRBJ1-1,17,CASSQDLGGRGNTEAFF,TGCGCCAGCAGCCAAGATTTAGGAGGCAGGGGGAACACTGAAGCTTTCTTT
-,TRBV19,-,TRBJ1-1,15,CASSIGDPPTTEAFF,TGTGCCAGTAGTATCGGTGACCCACCGACCACTGAAGCTTTCTTT
-,TRBV19,-,TRBJ2-7,15,CASSTSTGSSYEQYF,TGTGCCAGTAGTACTTCAACAGGTAGCTCCTACGAGCAGTACTTC
-,TRBV13,-,TRBJ2-3,14,CASSSSGAPDTQYF,TGTGCCAGCAGCTCCAGTGGCGCCCCAGATACGCAGTATTTT
TRBD1,TRBV7-9,-,TRBJ1-1,14,CAGRDRGQNTEAFF,TGTGCCGGGCGGGACAGGGGGCAGAACACTGAAGCTTTCTTT
-,TRBV6-5,-,TRBJ2-1,13,CASGRRAYNEQFF,TGTGCCAGCGGGAGGCGAGCCTACAATGAGCAGTTCTTC
TRBD1,TRBV3-1,-,TRBJ2-7,16,CASSPSQTGDPYEQYF,TGTGCCAGCAGCCCCAGTCAAACAGGGGATCCCTACGAGCAGTACTTC
-,TRBV30,once,TRBJ2-3,13,CAWRSLSTDTQYF,TGTGCCTGGAGGAGCCTTAGCACAGATACGCAGTATTTT
-,TRBV20-1,-,TRBJ2-7,15,CSARDPGDPTYEQYF,TGCAGTGCTAGAGATCCGGGGGACCCTACCTACGAGCAGTACTTC
-,TRBV12-3/TRBV12-4,-,TRBJ2-5,14,CASTLDLSQETQYF,TGTGCCAGCACCCTTGACTTGTCCCAAGAGACCCAGTACTTC
-,TRBV4-1,-,TRBJ2-2,14,CASSQGKDTGELFF,TGCGCCAGCAGCCAAGGGAAGGACACCGGGGAGCTGTTTTTT
TRBD1,TRBV9,-,TRBJ1-1,12,CASSGDSYEAFF,TGTGCCAGCAGCGGGGACAGTTATGAAGCTTTCTTT
-,TRBV4-1,-,TRBJ2-7,15,CASSQETRNSYEQYF,TGCGCCAGCAGCCAAGAAACCCGAAACTCCTACGAGCAGTACTTC
-,TRBV28,once,TRBJ1-5,17,CASSLRGGSYSNQPQHF,TGTGCCAGCAGTTTAAGGGGGGGTAGTTATAGCAATCAGCCCCAGCATTTT
-,TRBV29-1,-,TRBJ1-1,11,CSVDVALSAFF,TGCAGCGTTGACGTGGCGTTGAGTGCTTTCTTT
TRBD1,TRBV9,-,TRBJ1-2,15,CASGVVGQGAFGYTF,TGTGCCAGCGGCGTAGTCGGACAGGGGGCTTTTGGCTACACCTTC
-,TRBV13,-,TRBJ1-1,15,CASSPTRRVNTEAFF,TGTGCCAGCAGCCCCACCCGACGGGTGAACACTGAAGCTTTCTTT
TRBD1,TRBV19,-,TRBJ1-4,15,CASSTWDRGTLWLFF,TGTGCCAGTAGTACCTGGGACAGGGGGACCCTCTGGCTGTTTTTT
TRBD1,TRBV7-9,-,TRBJ1-1,16,CASSPKGGTGGTEAFF,TGTGCCAGCAGCCCCAAGGGGGGGACAGGGGGAACTGAAGCTTTCTTT
-,TRBV7-9,-,TRBJ1-2,14,CASSLPGTDHFGTF,TGTGCCAGCAGCCTCCCCGGGACGGACCACTTCGGAACCTTC
TRBD2,TRBV14,-,TRBJ2-5,15,CASSQAAGVIETQYF,TGTGCCAGCAGCCAAGCCGCGGGAGTTATTGAGACCCAGTACTTC
-,TRBV9,-,TRBJ1-2,13,CASSVGGAGGYTF,TGTGCCAGCAGCGTAGGCGGAGCGGGGGGCTACACCTTC
TRBD2,TRBV7-9,once,TRBJ2-2,16,CASSSGLAGRSGELFF,TGTGCCAGCAGTTCGGGACTAGCGGGACGGAGCGGGGAGCTGTTTTTT
-,TRBV4-1,-,TRBJ1-1,16,CASSQVQQGRNTEAFF,TGCGCCAGCAGCCAAGTCCAACAGGGTCGGAACACTGAAGCTTTCTTT
TRBD2,TRBV10-2,-,TRBJ2-1,13,CASPGTSLNEQFF,TGCGCCAGCCCCGGGACTAGCCTAAATGAGCAGTTCTTC
TRBD1,TRBV5-1,-,TRBJ2-7,17,CARCQVRTGLPSYEQYF,TGCGCCAGATGTCAAGTGAGGACAGGCCTTCCCTCCTACGAGCAGTACTTC
-,TRBV28,-,TRBJ2-7,16,CASSRPLGWVGYEQYF,TGTGCCAGCAGCAGACCCCTTGGGTGGGTCGGCTACGAGCAGTACTTC
TRBD1,TRBV20-1,-,TRBJ2-5,15,CSARPRDRLIETQYF,TGCAGTGCTAGACCCCGGGACAGACTTATAGAGACCCAGTACTTC
-,TRBV5-1,few,TRBJ2-7,12,CASSRPGQEQYF,TGCGCCAGCAGCCGTCCTGGTCAGGAGCAGTACTTC
-,TRBV9,once,TRBJ1-2,14,CASSDGGGSYGYTF,TGTGCCAGCAGCGACGGCGGCGGAAGCTATGGCTACACCTTC
-,TRBV7-9,-,TRBJ2-1,12,CASSGPDNEQFF,TGTGCCAGTAGTGGTCCCGACAATGAGCAGTTCTTC
-,TRBV4-1,-,TRBJ1-1,13,CASSQDIDAEAFF,TGCGCCAGCAGCCAAGATATTGACGCCGAAGCTTTCTTT
-,TRBV7-2,-,TRBJ1-2,14,CASSLPDELYGYTF,TGTGCCAGCAGCTTACCCGACGAATTATATGGCTACACCTTC
-,TRBV7-7,-,TRBJ2-5,14,CASSRTLDQETQYF,TGTGCTAGCAGCCGGACGCTAGACCAAGAGACCCAGTACTTC
-,TRBV13,-,TRBJ1-3,15,CAIPQWGFSGNTIYF,TGTGCCATCCCCCAATGGGGTTTCTCTGGAAACACCATATATTTT
TRBD2,TRBV7-3,few,TRBJ2-1,15,CASSSLAGGGYEQFF,TGTGCCAGCAGCTCCCTGGCGGGAGGTGGATATGAGCAGTTCTTC
TRBD2,TRBV5-1,-,TRBJ2-1,15,CASSWTSGRADEQFF,TGCGCCAGCAGCTGGACTAGCGGGAGGGCAGATGAGCAGTTCTTC
TRBD2,TRBV15,-,TRBJ2-5,14,CATSSGGDKETQYF,TGTGCCACCAGCAGTGGGGGGGATAAAGAGACCCAGTACTTC
-,TRBV13,-,TRBJ2-2,13,CASSSDPPGELFF,TGTGCCAGCAGCTCGGACCCTCCCGGGGAGCTGTTTTTT
-,TRBV7-9,-,TRBJ1-2,12,CASSFWGSGYTF,TGTGCCAGCAGCTTTTGGGGAAGCGGCTACACCTTC
-,TRBV30,-,TRBJ1-2,16,CAWSVLSALLANGYTF,TGTGCCTGGAGTGTTCTTTCCGCGCTCCTAGCGAACGGCTACACCTTC
-,TRBV24-1,-,TRBJ2-4,16,CATSESSEPTKNIQYF,TGTGCCACCAGTGAATCTTCCGAGCCAACAAAAAACATTCAGTACTTC
-,TRBV19,once,TRBJ2-1,13,CASSWGLKDEQFF,TGTGCCAGTAGTTGGGGCCTCAAGGATGAGCAGTTCTTC
TRBD1,TRBV7-8,once,TRBJ1-3,15,CASGEGTGTGNTIYF,TGTGCCTCCGGGGAGGGGACAGGGACTGGAAACACCATATATTTT
TRBD1,TRBV24-1,-,TRBJ1-2,14,CATQDRANNYGYTF,TGTGCCACCCAGGACAGGGCAAACAACTATGGCTACACCTTC
-,TRBV4-3,-,TRBJ2-1,15,CASSQGGYVDNEQFF,TGCGCCAGCAGCCAAGGGGGCTACGTGGACAATGAGCAGTTCTTC
TRBD2,TRBV6-2/TRBV6-3,-,TRBJ2-3,14,CASSPLASTDTQYF,TGTGCCAGCAGCCCACTAGCGAGCACAGATACGCAGTATTTT
-,TRBV13,-,TRBJ2-2,17,CASSLSALAQNTGELFF,TGTGCCAGCAGCTTATCAGCGTTAGCGCAGAACACCGGGGAGCTGTTTTTT